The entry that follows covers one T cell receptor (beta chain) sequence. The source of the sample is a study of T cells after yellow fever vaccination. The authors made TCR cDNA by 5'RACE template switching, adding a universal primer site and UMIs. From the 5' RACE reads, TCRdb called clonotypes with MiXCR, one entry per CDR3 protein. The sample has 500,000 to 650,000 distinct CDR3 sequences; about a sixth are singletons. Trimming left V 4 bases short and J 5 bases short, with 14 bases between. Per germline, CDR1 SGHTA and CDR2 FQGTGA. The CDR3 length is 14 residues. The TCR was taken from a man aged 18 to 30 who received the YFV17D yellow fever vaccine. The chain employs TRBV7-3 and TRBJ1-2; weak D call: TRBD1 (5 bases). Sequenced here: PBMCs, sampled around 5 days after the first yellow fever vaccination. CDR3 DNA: TGTGCCAGCAGCTCAGGGATTGGAAAATATGGCTACACCTTC. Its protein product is CASSSGIGKYGYTF.